The 20 T cell receptor beta chains reported below all come from one sample, sequenced in a study of T cells after yellow fever vaccination. MiXCR, run by TCRdb on the 5' RACE reads, gives a single entry per CDR3 protein. The repertoire holds under 150,000 distinct CDR3 sequences, with approximately 14% as singletons. Sequenced material: CD8+ T cells sorted from PBMCs, taken 5 days after the yellow fever booster vaccination. The source of these receptors is a young man who received the YFV17D yellow fever vaccine.

This chain uses TRBV6-6 with TRBJ1-1; 10 bases agree with TRBD1. Germline V gene data show CDR1 as MNHNY and CDR2 as SVGAGI (reference sequence). The V and J ends lost 4 bases and 4 bases, in that order; junction bases with no gene match: 3. CDR3 length: 14 residues. CDR3 in amino acids: CASSLDRGATEAFF. The DNA for the CDR3 is TGTGCCAGCAGTTTGGACAGGGGGGCCACTGAAGCTTTCTTT.

This clonotype was recorded a few times. The chain recombines TRBV4-1 with TRBJ2-7; 12 bases align to TRBD1. This CDR3 comprises 15 residues. The V segment lost 1 base and the J segment 5 bases; nucleotides outside the gene matches: 3. Per germline, CDR1 MGHRA and CDR2 YSYEKL. The CDR3 region has the DNA TGCGCCAGCAGCCAAGCGGGACAGGGGGCTCACGAGCAGTACTTC. This codes for CASSQAGQGAHEQYF.

The chain is built from TRBV7-9 and TRBJ2-7; D is uncertain. Germline values: CDR1 SEHNR, CDR2 FQNEAQ (reference sequence). The CDR3 sequence is 15 residues long. V was pared by 3 bases and J by 2 bases, with 14 bases between. CDR3 in DNA: TGTGCCAGCAGCTTGGGCAGCTTAACGACCTACGAGCAGTACTTC. Residues: CASSLGSLTTYEQYF.

The rearrangement links TRBV2 to TRBJ2-1; 9 positions agree with TRBD2. Per the germline V gene, CDR1 is SNHLY and CDR2 is FYNNEI. The CDR3 totals 16 residues. The V and J ends lost 6 bases and 4 bases, in that order; junction bases with no gene match: 10. The CDR3 protein is CASSLPQRGAYNEQFF. The CDR3 nucleotides are TGTGCCAGCAGCCTCCCTCAGCGGGGGGCTTACAATGAGCAGTTCTTC.

V gene TRBV7-2 combines with J gene TRBJ2-1; D unclear. This CDR3 is 12 amino acids long. V lost 0 bases and J 7 bases, leaving 4 bases between the germline ends. The germline CDR1 and CDR2 sequences are SGHTA and FQGNSA. CDR3 sequence: CASSLAPNEQFF. The CDR3, as DNA: TGTGCCAGCAGCTTAGCACCAAATGAGCAGTTCTTC.

The chain is built from TRBV6-2 or TRBV6-3 and TRBJ1-2, with D unresolved. The V gene's germline CDR1 is MNHEY and CDR2 SVGEGT. The length of the CDR3 is 15 residues. V was cut by 2 bases and J by 3 bases, with 13 bases left in between. This CDR3 reads CASSYTDGGYYGYTF. CDR3 coding DNA: TGTGCCAGCAGTTACACCGACGGAGGCTACTATGGCTACACCTTC.

The sample holds a few counts of this clonotype. CDR3 region: CASSLELNMNTEAFF. Here the CDR3 DNA reads TGTGCCAGCAGCTTAGAGTTGAACATGAACACTGAAGCTTTCTTT. The chain joins TRBV7-9 to TRBJ1-1; D remains unclear. V was pared by 1 base and J by 0 bases, with 9 bases between. Per the germline V gene, CDR1 is SEHNR and CDR2 is FQNEAQ (reference sequence). CDR3 length equals 15 residues.

This chain joins TRBV20-1 and TRBJ1-1, with unresolved D. Germline-derived CDR1 and CDR2 are DFQATT and SNEGSKA (reference sequence). This CDR3 region has 13 residues. The ends were cut back, 3 bases at V and 3 bases at J, with 11 bases in the middle. As DNA, the CDR3 is TGCAGTGCTAGTCGAGTCCGCTACACTGAAGCTTTCTTT. As protein: CSASRVRYTEAFF.

The chain carries TRBV20-1 and TRBJ2-1, with 10 bases fitting TRBD2. CDR1 DFQATT and CDR2 SNEGSKA come from the germline V gene (reference sequence). This CDR3 is 14 amino acids long. V shed 3 bases and J 5 bases; nucleotides not matched to a gene: 4. DNA for the CDR3: TGCAGTGCTAGTCGGCTAGCGGGGGACAATGAGCAGTTCTTC. Protein: CSASRLAGDNEQFF.

This clonotype was counted once. This chain's CDR3 is CASSLGAGTWETQYF. The CDR3, as DNA: TGTGCCAGCAGCTTAGGGGCGGGGACGTGGGAGACCCAGTACTTC. V and J are TRBV11-2 and TRBJ2-5; perhaps TRBD2 as D (6 bases). V was clipped by 1 base and J by 5 bases, with 14 bases between them. The CDR3 spans 15 residues. Germline V gene sequence: CDR1 SGHAT, CDR2 FQNNGV.

In its sample, this clonotype was seen many times. V gene TRBV4-1 combines with J gene TRBJ1-2; no clear D gene. The CDR3 contains 15 residues. V dropped 0 bases and J dropped 8 bases, with 16 bases sitting between them. Germline V gene data show CDR1 as MGHRA and CDR2 as YSYEKL. The DNA of the CDR3 is TGCGCCAGCAGCCAAGAGGCGGCCACCCGCCGGGGCTACACCTTC. It translates to CASSQEAATRRGYTF.

The chain links TRBV6-2 or TRBV6-3 to TRBJ2-5; TRBD2 might be the D (5 bases). This CDR3 region has 16 residues. Trimming pared 6 bases from V and 1 base from J, leaving 18 bases between. The germline V gene has CDR1 MNHEY and CDR2 SVGEGT. This CDR3 is CASREGRSPPQETQYF. The CDR3 nucleotides read TGTGCCAGCAGAGAGGGTCGTAGTCCCCCCCAAGAGACCCAGTACTTC.

The chain couples TRBV5-1 to TRBJ2-3; D call uncertain. V lost 1 base and J 0 bases, leaving 12 bases between the germline ends. The CDR3 covers 16 residues. From germline, CDR1 is SGHRS and CDR2 YFSETQ. For the CDR3, the DNA is TGCGCCAGCAGCTTGTTTGCAGACCCTAGCACAGATACGCAGTATTTT. Its translation: CASSLFADPSTDTQYF.

The V and J genes are TRBV29-1 and TRBJ2-1; D is unclear. CDR3 length: 12 amino acids. The V gene's germline CDR1 is SQVTM and CDR2 ANQGSEA. Trimming stripped 3 bases from V and 8 bases from J, with 11 bases between. The CDR3 DNA reads TGCAGCGTTGAGAATTTGGGTGATGAGCAGTTCTTC. It translates to CSVENLGDEQFF.

CDR3 sequence: CASSQPKLALSSYNEQFF. The CDR3 region has the DNA TGTGCCAGCAGCCAACCTAAACTAGCGTTGAGCTCCTACAATGAGCAGTTCTTC. V usage is TRBV4-2 and J usage is TRBJ2-1, with 7 bases identical to TRBD2. Germline-derived CDR1 and CDR2 are LGHNA and YNFKEQ. The CDR3 covers 18 residues. Unmatched junction bases numbered 10, after V lost 2 bases and J lost 0 bases.

V gene TRBV6-5 combines with J gene TRBJ1-1; D not resolved. CDR3 length: 14 amino acids. V gave up 6 bases and J gave up 5 bases, with 16 bases separating them. Germline lookup yields CDR1 MNHEY and CDR2 SVGAGI. CDR3 sequence reads: CASSHGPEETEAFF. CDR3 nucleotide sequence: TGTGCCAGCAGCCACGGACCAGAAGAGACTGAAGCTTTCTTT.

This clonotype has a count of ten or more. The V gene is TRBV7-9, the J gene TRBJ2-3, with 8 bases matching TRBD2. The CDR3 has 17 amino acids. CDR1 is SEHNR, CDR2 FQNEAQ, per germline (reference sequence). Germline trimming cut 1 base from V and 8 bases from J; bases unmatched to any gene: 14. CDR3 nucleotides: TGTGCCAGCAGCTTAGAAGAGGCGGGGGGCCGCCGTGGTACGCAGTATTTT. Translation gives CASSLEEAGGRRGTQYF. Together with reference TRBV7-9 and TRBJ2-3, the CDR3 gives the full variable domain: DTGVSQNPRHKITKRGQNVTFRCDPISEHNRLYWYRQTLGQGPEFLTYFQNEAQLEKSRLLSDRFSAERPKGSFSTLEIQRTEQGDSAMYLCASSLEEAGGRRGTQYFGPGTRLTVL.

V and J are TRBV6-5 and TRBJ1-5; D is uncertain. The CDR3 totals 11 residues. Germline assignment: CDR1 MNHEY and CDR2 SVGAGI. The CDR3 spells CATGLNQPQHF. The CDR3, as DNA: TGTGCTACGGGCCTCAATCAGCCCCAGCATTTT.

On this clonotype: No conserved phenylalanine or tryptophan ends this CDR3, so it is likely a read error. No DNA is shown, since the ends of the CDR3 on it are uncertain; the CDR3 is the one TCRdb lists. The chain carries TRBV7-6 and TRBJ2-3; TRBD2, the table's D call, was not compared with the DNA. Germline V gives CDR1 SGHVS, CDR2 FNYEAQ. The CDR3 is 10 amino acids in total, end residues counted. CDR3 in amino acids: CASSPGGSGG.

The chain uses TRBV21-1 and TRBJ1-2; TRBD1, the table's D call, lacks a check against the DNA. TRBV21-1 is a recognized pseudogene. CDR3 length: 13 residues. CDR3 in DNA: TGTGCCAGCAGGCAAGGACAGAATTATGGCTACACCTTC. This codes for CASRQGQNYGYTF.